One sample yielded the 5 T cell receptor beta chains listed below, sequenced in a study of cytomegalovirus exposure and HLA in healthy donors. A multiplex PCR was run with 60 Vbeta primers and 13 Jbeta primers. Using immunoSEQ multiplex PCR, the repertoire was profiled, and TCRdb retains in-frame clones only, with some absent. The top ten hold approximately 4% of the sample, which has around 130,000 clones, 75% to 85% seen once. Sequenced material: PBMCs. The receptors originated from a middle-aged woman in good health and CMV-seronegative.

This chain links TRBV2 with TRBJ2-3; weak D call: TRBD1 (6 bases). Germline-derived CDR1 and CDR2 are SNHLY and FYNNEI. V was cut by 6 bases and J by 6 bases, with 16 bases left in between. The CDR3 covers 14 residues. The CDR3 spells CASRAGTQGDTQYF. For the CDR3, the DNA is TGTGCCAGCAGGGCCGGGACCCAGGGGGATACGCAGTATTTT.

The V gene is TRBV19, the J gene TRBJ2-3; D might be TRBD2 (6 bases). Germline CDR1 LNHDA, CDR2 SQIVND (reference sequence). The V gene lost 5 bases and the J gene lost 4 bases, with 13 bases spanning the gap. The length of the CDR3 is 14 residues. CDR3 in amino acids: CASSSQPGADTQYF. For the CDR3, the DNA is TGTGCCAGTAGTTCCCAGCCGGGGGCAGATACGCAGTATTTT. Full variable domain (outside the CDR3, taken from reference TRBV19 and TRBJ2-3): DGGITQSPKYLFRKEGQNVTLSCEQNLNHDAMYWYRQDPGQGLRLIYYSQIVNDFQKGDIAEGYSVSREKKESFPLTVTSAQKNPTAFYLCASSSQPGADTQYFGPGTRLTVL.

The gene calls are TRBV19 and TRBJ1-5, with TRBD1 as a possible D gene (5 bases). CDR1 LNHDA and CDR2 SQIVND come from the germline V gene (reference sequence). The CDR3 length is 17 residues. V dropped 2 bases and J dropped 0 bases, with 14 bases sitting between them. The CDR3 sequence: CASSIFPGPYSNQPQHF. CDR3 coding DNA: TGTGCCAGTAGTATATTCCCAGGGCCTTATAGCAATCAGCCCCAGCATTTT.

CDR3 protein: CASSPGQGAFYEQYF. The CDR3, as DNA: TGTGCCAGCTCACCGGGACAGGGGGCGTTCTACGAGCAGTACTTC. The chain has TRBV18 and TRBJ2-7; 12 bases align to TRBD1. Per germline, CDR1 KGHSH and CDR2 LQKENI. CDR3 length: 15 amino acids. Trimming at V came to 3 bases and at J to 3 bases, leaving 3 bases not matched to a gene.

The rearrangement joins TRBV15 to TRBJ1-4; no reliable D call. Germline V gene sequence: CDR1 LNHNV, CDR2 YYDKDF (reference sequence). The CDR3 covers 15 residues. V gave up 3 bases and J gave up 0 bases, with 8 bases separating them. The CDR3 protein is CATSSWASTNEKLFF. The DNA of the CDR3 is TGTGCCACCAGCAGCTGGGCGTCAACTAATGAAAAACTGTTTTTT.